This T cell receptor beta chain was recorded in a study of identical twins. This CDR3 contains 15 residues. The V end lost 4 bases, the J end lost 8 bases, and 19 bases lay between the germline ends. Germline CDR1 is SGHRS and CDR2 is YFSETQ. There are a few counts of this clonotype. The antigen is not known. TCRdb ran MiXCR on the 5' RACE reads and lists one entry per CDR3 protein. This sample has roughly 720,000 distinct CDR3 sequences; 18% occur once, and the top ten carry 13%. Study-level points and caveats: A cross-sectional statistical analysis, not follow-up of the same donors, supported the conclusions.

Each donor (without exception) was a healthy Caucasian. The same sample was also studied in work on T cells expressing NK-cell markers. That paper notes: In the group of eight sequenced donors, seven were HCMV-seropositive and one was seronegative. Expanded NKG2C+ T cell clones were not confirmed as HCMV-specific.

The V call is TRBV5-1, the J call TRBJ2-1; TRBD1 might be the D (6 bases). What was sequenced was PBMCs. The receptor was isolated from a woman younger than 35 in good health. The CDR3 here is CASSTRGGPWDEQFF. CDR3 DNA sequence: TGCGCCAGCAGCACAAGAGGGGGTCCTTGGGATGAGCAGTTCTTC.